The source of this TCR beta chain is a study of molecular identifiers for immune sequencing clone quantification. Study at large: Within a replicate experiment, RNA obtained from either about 21,000 or 97,000 naive CD8 cells was divided into five aliquots, and four of those aliquots were then sequenced. Study outcomes and limitations: Spike-in Jurkat TCR RNA from a single cell reportedly registered among around 1 million naive cells. Same-barcode identical TCR molecules could make highly expanded clones look smaller than they are.

Naive CD8 T cells, phenotype CD8+CD4-CCR7+CD45RA+, were sorted. CDR1 SEHNR and CDR2 FQNEAQ come from the germline V gene (reference sequence). V shed 5 bases and J shed 3 bases, with 16 bases lying between them. This CDR3 has 15 residues. TCRdb re-analysed the PCR reads in MiXCR, keeping a single row per CDR3 protein. The sample yields tens of thousands of distinct CDR3 sequences, about a sixth seen once. This clonotype came up many times. Its antigen is unknown. Sequencing input: naive CD8+ T cells from blood, with Jurkat cell RNA spiked in. Documented subset: FACS-sorted CD8+CD4-CCR7+CD45RA+ naive T cells. The chain joins TRBV7-9 to TRBJ1-2; possibly TRBD1 for D (6 bases). The TCR was taken from a human donor in good health. Some libraries in this study had Jurkat cell RNA spiked in. The CDR3 region has the DNA TGTGCCAGCAGCCGGACAGTCGACTACTACTATGGCTACACCTTC. It specifies CASSRTVDYYYGYTF.